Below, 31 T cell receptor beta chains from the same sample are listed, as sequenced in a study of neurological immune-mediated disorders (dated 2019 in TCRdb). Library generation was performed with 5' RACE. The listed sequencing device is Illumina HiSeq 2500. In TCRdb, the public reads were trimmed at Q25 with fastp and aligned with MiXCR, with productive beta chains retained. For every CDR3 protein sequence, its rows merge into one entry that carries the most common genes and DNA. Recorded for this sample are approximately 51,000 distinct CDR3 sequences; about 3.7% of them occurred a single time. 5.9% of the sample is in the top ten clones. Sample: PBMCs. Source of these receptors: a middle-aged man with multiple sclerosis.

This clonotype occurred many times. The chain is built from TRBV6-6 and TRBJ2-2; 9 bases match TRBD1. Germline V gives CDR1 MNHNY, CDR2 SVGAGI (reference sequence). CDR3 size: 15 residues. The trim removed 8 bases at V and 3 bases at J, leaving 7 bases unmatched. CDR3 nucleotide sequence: TGTGCCAGCCGCCCGAGACAGGGGGACACCGGGGAGCTGTTTTTT. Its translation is CASRPRQGDTGELFF.

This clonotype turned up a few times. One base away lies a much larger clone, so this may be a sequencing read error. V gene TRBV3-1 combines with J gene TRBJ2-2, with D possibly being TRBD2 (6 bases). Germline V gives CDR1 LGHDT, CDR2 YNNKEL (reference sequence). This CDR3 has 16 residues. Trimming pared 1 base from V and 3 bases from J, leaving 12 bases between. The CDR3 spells CASSQVGGADTGELFF. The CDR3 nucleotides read TGTGCCAGCAGCCAAGTAGGAGGGGCTGACACCGGGGAGCTGTTTTTT.

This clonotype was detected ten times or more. The CDR3 sequence: CASSPPIQETQYF. The CDR3 DNA sequence: TGTGCCAGCAGCCCACCAATCCAAGAGACCCAGTACTTC. The chain recombines TRBV3-1 with TRBJ2-5; unclear D gene. The CDR3 covers 13 residues. Germline V gene sequence: CDR1 LGHDT, CDR2 YNNKEL (reference sequence). Deletions cut 4 bases from V and 1 base from J, with 7 bases between.

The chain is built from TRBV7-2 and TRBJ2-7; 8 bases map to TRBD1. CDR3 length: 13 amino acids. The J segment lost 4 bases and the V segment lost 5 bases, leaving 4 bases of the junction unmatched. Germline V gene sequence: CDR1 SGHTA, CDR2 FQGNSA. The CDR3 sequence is CASSADRAYEQYF. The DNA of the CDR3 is TGTGCCAGCAGCGCGGACAGGGCATACGAGCAGTACTTC.

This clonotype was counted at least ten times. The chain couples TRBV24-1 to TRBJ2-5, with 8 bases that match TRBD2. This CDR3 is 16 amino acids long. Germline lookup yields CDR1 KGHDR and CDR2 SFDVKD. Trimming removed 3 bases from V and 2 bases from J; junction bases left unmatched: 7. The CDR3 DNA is TGTGCCACCAGTGATACCGGGACTAGTGGTCAAGAGACCCAGTACTTC. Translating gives CATSDTGTSGQETQYF.

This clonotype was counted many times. This chain's CDR3 is CASTPTGAEIYGYTF. Written as DNA, the CDR3 is TGTGCCAGCACTCCGACAGGGGCCGAAATCTATGGCTACACCTTC. The J gene is TRBJ1-2, the V gene TRBV28, with 8 nucleotides matching TRBD1. Germline trimming cut 7 bases from V and 4 bases from J; bases unmatched to any gene: 11. The CDR3 length is 15 residues. Germline CDR1 and CDR2: MDHEN and SYDVKM.

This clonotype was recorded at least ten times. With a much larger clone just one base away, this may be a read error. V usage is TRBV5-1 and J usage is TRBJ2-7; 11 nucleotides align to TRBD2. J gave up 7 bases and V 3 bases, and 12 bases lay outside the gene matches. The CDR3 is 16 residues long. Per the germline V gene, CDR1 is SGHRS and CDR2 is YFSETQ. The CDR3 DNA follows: TGCGCCAGCAGCTCACTAGCGGGGGTTGAGAGGAAAGAGCAGTACTTC. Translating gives CASSSLAGVERKEQYF.

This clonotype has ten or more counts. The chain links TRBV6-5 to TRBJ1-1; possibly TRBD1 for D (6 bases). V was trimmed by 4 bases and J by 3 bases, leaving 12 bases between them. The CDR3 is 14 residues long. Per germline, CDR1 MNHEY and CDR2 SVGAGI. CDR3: CASSLGGGHTEAFF. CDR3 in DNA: TGTGCCAGCAGTTTGGGTGGGGGGCACACTGAAGCTTTCTTT.

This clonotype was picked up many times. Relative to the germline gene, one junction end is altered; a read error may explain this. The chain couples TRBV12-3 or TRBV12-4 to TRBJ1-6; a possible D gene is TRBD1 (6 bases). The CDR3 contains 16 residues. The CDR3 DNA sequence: TGTGCCAGCAGTTTTGGGGGGCAGGATCATAATTCACCCCTCAACTTT. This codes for CASSFGGQDHNSPLNF.

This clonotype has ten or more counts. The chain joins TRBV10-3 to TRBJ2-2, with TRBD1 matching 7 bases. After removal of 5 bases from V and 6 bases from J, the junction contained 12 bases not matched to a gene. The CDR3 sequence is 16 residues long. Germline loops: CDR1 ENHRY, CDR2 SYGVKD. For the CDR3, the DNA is TGTGCCATCAGTCTACCCCGGGACAGTCCCCCCGGGGAGCTGTTTTTT. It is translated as CAISLPRDSPPGELFF.

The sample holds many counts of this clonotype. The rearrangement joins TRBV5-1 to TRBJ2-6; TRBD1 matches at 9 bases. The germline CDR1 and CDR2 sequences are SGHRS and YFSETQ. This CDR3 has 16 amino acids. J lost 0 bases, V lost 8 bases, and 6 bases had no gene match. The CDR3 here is CARAGTGTSGANVLTF. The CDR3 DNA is TGCGCCAGGGCGGGGACAGGGACCTCTGGGGCCAACGTCCTGACTTTC.

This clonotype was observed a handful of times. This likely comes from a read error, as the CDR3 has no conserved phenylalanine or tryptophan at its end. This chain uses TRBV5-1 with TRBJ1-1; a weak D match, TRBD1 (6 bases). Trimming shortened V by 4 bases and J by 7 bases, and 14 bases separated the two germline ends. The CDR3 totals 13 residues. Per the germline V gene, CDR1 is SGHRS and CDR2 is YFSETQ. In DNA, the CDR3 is TGCGCCAGCAGCCAGGGGTCAGGCCTTGAAGCTTTCAAT. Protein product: CASSQGSGLEAFN.

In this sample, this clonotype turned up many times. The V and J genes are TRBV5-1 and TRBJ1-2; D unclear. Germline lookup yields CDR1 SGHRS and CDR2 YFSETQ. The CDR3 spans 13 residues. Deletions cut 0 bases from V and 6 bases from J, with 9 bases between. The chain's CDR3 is CASSLGPGNGYTF. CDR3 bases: TGCGCCAGCAGCTTGGGTCCTGGGAATGGCTACACCTTC. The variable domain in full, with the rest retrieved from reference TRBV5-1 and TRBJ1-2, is KAGVTQTPRYLIKTRGQQVTLSCSPISGHRSVSWYQQTPGQGLQFLFEYFSETQRNKGNFPGRFSGRQFSNSRSEMNVSTLELGDSALYLCASSLGPGNGYTFGSGTRLTVV.

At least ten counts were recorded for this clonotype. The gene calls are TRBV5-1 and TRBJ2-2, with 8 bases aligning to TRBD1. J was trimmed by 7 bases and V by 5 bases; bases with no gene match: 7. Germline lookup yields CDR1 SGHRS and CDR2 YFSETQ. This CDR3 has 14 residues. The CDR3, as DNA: TGCGCCAGCAGACGCAGGGGGCTCGACGGGGAGCTGTTTTTT. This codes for CASRRRGLDGELFF.

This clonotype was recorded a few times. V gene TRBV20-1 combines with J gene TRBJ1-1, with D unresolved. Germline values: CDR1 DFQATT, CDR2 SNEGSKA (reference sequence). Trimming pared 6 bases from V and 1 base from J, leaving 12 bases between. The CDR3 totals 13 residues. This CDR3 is CSAPDGENTEAFF. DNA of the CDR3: TGCAGTGCCCCCGACGGAGAGAACACTGAAGCTTTCTTT.

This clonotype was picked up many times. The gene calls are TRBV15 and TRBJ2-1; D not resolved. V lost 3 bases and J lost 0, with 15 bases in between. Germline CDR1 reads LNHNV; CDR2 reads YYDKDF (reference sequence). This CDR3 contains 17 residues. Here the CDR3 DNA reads TGTGCCACCAGCAGGCCCCGGCCGATTAGCTCCTACAATGAGCAGTTCTTC. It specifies CATSRPRPISSYNEQFF.

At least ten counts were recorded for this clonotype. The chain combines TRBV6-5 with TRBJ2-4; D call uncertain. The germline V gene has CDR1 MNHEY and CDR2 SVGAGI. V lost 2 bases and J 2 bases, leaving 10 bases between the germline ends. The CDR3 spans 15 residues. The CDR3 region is CASSYVRGPKNIQYF. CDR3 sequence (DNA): TGTGCCAGCAGTTACGTTCGAGGCCCCAAAAACATTCAGTACTTC.

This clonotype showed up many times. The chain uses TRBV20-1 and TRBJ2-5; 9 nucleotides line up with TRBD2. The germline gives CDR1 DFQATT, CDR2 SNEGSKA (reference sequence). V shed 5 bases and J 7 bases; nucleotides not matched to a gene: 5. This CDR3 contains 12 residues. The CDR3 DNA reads TGCAGTGCTGAAGCGGGGGGCGGGACCCAGTACTTC. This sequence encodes CSAEAGGGTQYF.

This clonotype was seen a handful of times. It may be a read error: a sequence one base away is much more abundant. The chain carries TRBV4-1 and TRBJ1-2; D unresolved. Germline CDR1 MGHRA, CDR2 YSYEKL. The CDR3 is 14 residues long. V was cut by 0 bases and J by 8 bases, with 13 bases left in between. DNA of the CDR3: TGCGCCAGCAGCCAAGATGGGAAGCAAGGAGGCTACACCTTC. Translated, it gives CASSQDGKQGGYTF.

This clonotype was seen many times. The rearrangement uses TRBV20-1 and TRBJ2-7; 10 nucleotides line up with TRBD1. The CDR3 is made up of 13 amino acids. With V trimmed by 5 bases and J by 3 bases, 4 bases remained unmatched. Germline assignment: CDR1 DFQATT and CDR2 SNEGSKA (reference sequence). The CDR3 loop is CSAPGTGVYEQYF. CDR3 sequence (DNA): TGCAGTGCTCCCGGGACAGGGGTCTACGAGCAGTACTTC.

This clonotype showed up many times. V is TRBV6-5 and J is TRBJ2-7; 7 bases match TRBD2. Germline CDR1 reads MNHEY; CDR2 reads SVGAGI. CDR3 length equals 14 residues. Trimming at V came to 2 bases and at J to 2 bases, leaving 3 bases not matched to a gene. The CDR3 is CASSYGGGAYEQYF. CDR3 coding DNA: TGTGCCAGCAGTTACGGGGGAGGGGCCTACGAGCAGTACTTC.

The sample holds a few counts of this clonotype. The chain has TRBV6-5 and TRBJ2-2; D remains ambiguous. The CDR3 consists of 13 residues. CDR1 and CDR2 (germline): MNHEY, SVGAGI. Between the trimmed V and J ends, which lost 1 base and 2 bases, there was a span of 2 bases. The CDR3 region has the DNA TGTGCCAGCAGTTACTTTAACACCGGGGAGCTGTTTTTT. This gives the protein CASSYFNTGELFF.

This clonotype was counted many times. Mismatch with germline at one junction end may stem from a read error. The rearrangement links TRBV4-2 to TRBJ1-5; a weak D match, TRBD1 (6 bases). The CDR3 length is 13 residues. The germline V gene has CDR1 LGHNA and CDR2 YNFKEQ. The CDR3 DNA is TGTGCCAGCGCCCGGGACACAAATCAGCCCCAGAATTTT. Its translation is CASARDTNQPQNF.

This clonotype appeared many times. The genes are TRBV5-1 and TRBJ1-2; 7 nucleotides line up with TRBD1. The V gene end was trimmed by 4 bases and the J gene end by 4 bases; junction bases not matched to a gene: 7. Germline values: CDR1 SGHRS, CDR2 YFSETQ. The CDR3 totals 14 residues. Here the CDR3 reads CASSPDRPLYGYTF. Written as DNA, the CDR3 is TGCGCCAGCAGCCCGGACAGGCCTCTCTATGGCTACACCTTC.

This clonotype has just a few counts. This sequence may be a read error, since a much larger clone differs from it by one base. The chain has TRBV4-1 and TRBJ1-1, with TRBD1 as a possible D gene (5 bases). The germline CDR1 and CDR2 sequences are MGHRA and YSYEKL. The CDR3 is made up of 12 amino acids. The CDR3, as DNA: TGCGCCAGCAGCAAAGAGGGACCTGAAGCTTTCTTT. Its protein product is CASSKEGPEAFF.

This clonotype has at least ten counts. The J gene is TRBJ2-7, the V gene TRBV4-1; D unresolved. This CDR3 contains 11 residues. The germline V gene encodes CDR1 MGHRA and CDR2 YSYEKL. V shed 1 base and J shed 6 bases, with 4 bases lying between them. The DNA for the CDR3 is TGCGCCAGCAGCCAAGGTCCCGAGCAGTACTTC. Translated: CASSQGPEQYF.

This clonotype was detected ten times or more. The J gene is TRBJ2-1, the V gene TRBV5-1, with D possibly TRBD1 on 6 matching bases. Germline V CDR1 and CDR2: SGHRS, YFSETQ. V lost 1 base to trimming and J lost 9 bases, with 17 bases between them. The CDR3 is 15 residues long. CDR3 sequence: CASSLWYRALGEQFF. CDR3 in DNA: TGCGCCAGCAGCTTGTGGTACAGGGCCCTCGGTGAGCAGTTCTTC.

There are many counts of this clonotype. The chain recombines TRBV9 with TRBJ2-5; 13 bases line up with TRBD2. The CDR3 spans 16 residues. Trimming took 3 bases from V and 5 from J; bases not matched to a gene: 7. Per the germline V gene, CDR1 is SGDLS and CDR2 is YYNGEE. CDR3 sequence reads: CASSATSGGVGETQYF. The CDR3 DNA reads TGTGCCAGCAGCGCTACTAGCGGGGGGGTCGGGGAGACCCAGTACTTC.

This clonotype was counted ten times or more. The DNA of the CDR3 is TGTGCCAGCAGCCTCGGGGACTATGGCTACACCTTC. It translates to CASSLGDYGYTF. The chain carries TRBV28 and TRBJ1-2; no firm D call. The germline gives CDR1 MDHEN, CDR2 SYDVKM. The CDR3 extends over 12 amino acids. V shed 6 bases and J shed 3 bases, with 8 bases lying between them.

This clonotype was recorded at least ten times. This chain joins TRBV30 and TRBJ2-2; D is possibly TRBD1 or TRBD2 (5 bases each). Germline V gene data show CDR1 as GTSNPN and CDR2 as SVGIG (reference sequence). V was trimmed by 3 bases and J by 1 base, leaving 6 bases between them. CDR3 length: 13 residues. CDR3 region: CAWRGENTGELFF. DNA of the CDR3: TGTGCCTGGAGGGGGGAGAACACCGGGGAGCTGTTTTTT.

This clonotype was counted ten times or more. The CDR3 here is CASRGDSMNTEAFF. The CDR3 DNA reads TGTGCCAGCAGAGGGGACAGTATGAACACTGAAGCTTTCTTT. This chain uses TRBV25-1 with TRBJ1-1; 7 bases map to TRBD1. CDR3 length: 14 amino acids. The germline gives CDR1 MGHDK, CDR2 SYGVNS. Losses at the gene ends were 6 bases for V and 0 bases for J; bases not matched to a gene: 4.